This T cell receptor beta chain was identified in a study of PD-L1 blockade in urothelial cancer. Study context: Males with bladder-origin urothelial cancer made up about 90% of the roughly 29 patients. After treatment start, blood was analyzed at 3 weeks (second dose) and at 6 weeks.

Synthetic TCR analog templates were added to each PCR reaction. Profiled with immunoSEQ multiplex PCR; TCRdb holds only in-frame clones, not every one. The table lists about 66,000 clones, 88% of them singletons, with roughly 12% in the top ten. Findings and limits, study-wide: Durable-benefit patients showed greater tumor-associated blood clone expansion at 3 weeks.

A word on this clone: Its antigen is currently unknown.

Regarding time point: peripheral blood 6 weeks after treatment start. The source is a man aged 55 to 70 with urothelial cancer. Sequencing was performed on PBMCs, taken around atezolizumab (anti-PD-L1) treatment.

The CDR3 is CASIQGTVRRYGYTF. The CDR3 DNA reads TGTGCCAGCATCCAGGGTACAGTCAGACGATATGGCTACACCTTC. The rearrangement uses TRBV2 and TRBJ1-2, with D perhaps matching TRBD1 (5 bases). V dropped 7 bases and J dropped 5 bases, with 20 bases sitting between them. This CDR3 is built from 15 residues. The germline V gene has CDR1 SNHLY and CDR2 FYNNEI.